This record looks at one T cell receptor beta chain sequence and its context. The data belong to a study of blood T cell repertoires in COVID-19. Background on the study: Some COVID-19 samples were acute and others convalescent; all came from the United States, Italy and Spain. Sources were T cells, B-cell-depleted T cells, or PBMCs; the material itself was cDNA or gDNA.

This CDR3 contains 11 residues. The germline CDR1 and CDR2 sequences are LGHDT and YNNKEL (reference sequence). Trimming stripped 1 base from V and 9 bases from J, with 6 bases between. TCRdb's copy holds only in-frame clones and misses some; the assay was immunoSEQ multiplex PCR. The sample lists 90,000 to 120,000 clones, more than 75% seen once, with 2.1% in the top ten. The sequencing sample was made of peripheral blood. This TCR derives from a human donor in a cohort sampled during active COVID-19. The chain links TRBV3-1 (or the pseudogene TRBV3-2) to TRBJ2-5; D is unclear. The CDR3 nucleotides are TGTGCCAGCAGCCAAGGAAGAGCCCAGTACTTC. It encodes CASSQGRAQYF.